This section outlines one TCR beta chain sequence together with its context. The antigen remains unidentified. Deep level was the assay's run setting. Generated by immunoSEQ multiplex PCR, the TCRdb table keeps only in-frame clones and is missing some. Of approximately 1.4 million clones in the sample, about 98% were seen once. This entry comes from a study of shared clonotypes between healthy human individuals. Whole-study context: In total, the donors were two women and a few men aged 18 to 49.

Study results and caveats: Some clonotypes were shared by all four sorted-subset donors, while others were not shared. The non-shared ones had lower generation probabilities than the shared ones. Generally, naive subsets came out with larger estimated richness than memory subsets.

CDR1 is SGDLS and CDR2 is YYNGEE in the germline V gene. Trimming left V 4 bases short and J 4 bases short, with 11 bases between. The CDR3 is made up of 13 amino acids. The gene calls are TRBV9 and TRBJ2-5; no firm D call. The clonotype was recovered from a man aged 25 to 40 in good health. Sequenced: naive CD4+ T cells sorted from blood. Subset specified: CD45RA+ positively selected. This chain's CDR3 is CASSPSRPETQYF. DNA of the CDR3: TGTGCCAGCAGCCCCTCGCGCCCAGAGACCCAGTACTTC.